This entry lists 12 T cell receptor beta chains sequenced from one sample in a study of tumor-infiltrating lymphocytes in localized non-small cell lung cancer. Sequenced by immunoSEQ multiplex PCR; TCRdb stores in-frame clones only, minus some. The data contain 10,000 or so clones, roughly 71% of them singletons. Sequences were obtained from lung tumor tissue. The source is a human donor with non-small cell lung cancer.

The table lists this clone with a few counts. The chain links TRBV6-5 to TRBJ1-1; D possibly corresponds to TRBD1 (5 bases). This CDR3 has 12 residues. The ends were cut back, 5 bases at V and 3 bases at J, with 7 bases in the middle. In germline, CDR1 is MNHEY, CDR2 SVGAGI. The CDR3 sequence is CASSRGDTEAFF. CDR3 nucleotides: TGTGCCAGCAGTCGAGGGGACACTGAAGCTTTCTTT.

The chain employs TRBV6-1 and TRBJ2-1; TRBD1 matches 7 bases. Germline trimming cut 5 bases from V and 9 bases from J; bases unmatched to any gene: 4. CDR1 and CDR2 from the germline V gene are MNHNS and SASEGT. The CDR3 consists of 12 residues. The CDR3 protein is CASSSDRAEQFF. CDR3 DNA sequence: TGTGCCAGCAGTTCCGACAGGGCTGAGCAGTTCTTC.

The chain recombines TRBV6-5 with TRBJ2-2; D unresolved. This CDR3 region has 13 residues. The germline CDR1 and CDR2 sequences are MNHEY and SVGAGI. V lost 1 base and J 6 bases, leaving 6 bases between the germline ends. The CDR3 nucleotides are TGTGCCAGCAGTTACTGGGGTCCCGGGGAGCTGTTTTTT. This encodes CASSYWGPGELFF.

This clone was seen a handful of times. The chain couples TRBV6-1 to TRBJ2-6; 8 bases agree with TRBD1. The CDR3 is 19 residues long. V lost 4 bases and J lost 2; bases outside the gene matches: 13. Germline V CDR1 and CDR2: MNHNS, SASEGT. CDR3 nucleotide sequence: TGTGCCAGCAGTGTCAACCGCGGACAGGGCTTCGCTGGGGCCAACGTCCTGACTTTC. This translates into CASSVNRGQGFAGANVLTF.

The J gene is TRBJ2-3, the V gene TRBV29-1, with D tentatively TRBD1 (6 bases). The CDR3 totals 13 residues. The germline V gene encodes CDR1 SQVTM and CDR2 ANQGSEA. V was cut by 4 bases and J by 2 bases, with 10 bases left in between. The CDR3 loop is CSVVRTATDTQYF. Written as DNA, the CDR3 is TGCAGCGTTGTAAGGACAGCCACAGATACGCAGTATTTT.

The chain combines TRBV6-5 with TRBJ2-7; a possible D gene is TRBD1 (7 bases). CDR1 MNHEY and CDR2 SVGAGI come from the germline V gene. This CDR3 is 14 amino acids long. Trimming left V 8 bases short and J 3 bases short, with 17 bases between. Here the CDR3 DNA reads TGTGCCAGCGGCTCAGGGGGGAATATCTACGAGCAGTACTTC. This translates into CASGSGGNIYEQYF.

V gene TRBV7-9 combines with J gene TRBJ1-6, with no clear D. Germline CDR1 is SEHNR and CDR2 is FQNEAQ (reference sequence). The CDR3 runs 13 residues. Trimming removed 1 base from V and 8 bases from J, with 6 bases in between. The CDR3 reads CASSLGVYSPLHF. The CDR3 DNA reads as TGTGCCAGCAGCTTAGGGGTCTATTCACCCCTCCACTTT.

The V call is TRBV29-1, the J call TRBJ2-3, with no clear D. Trimming removed 7 bases at V and 4 bases at J, with 12 bases between. The CDR3 is 12 residues long. Germline V gives CDR1 SQVTM, CDR2 ANQGSEA. The chain's CDR3 is CSGAPPSDTQYF. DNA of the CDR3: TGCAGCGGCGCCCCGCCCTCAGATACGCAGTATTTT.

The sample holds a few counts of this clone. The chain is built from TRBV6-1 and TRBJ1-5; D gene ambiguous. The CDR3 totals 13 residues. V shed 8 bases and J shed 2 bases, with 10 bases lying between them. Germline-derived CDR1 and CDR2 are MNHNS and SASEGT. CDR3 sequence reads: CASVGGGNQPQHF. The CDR3 DNA is TGTGCCAGCGTTGGCGGGGGCAATCAGCCCCAGCATTTT.

This clone is deemed medium-sized (0.01 to 0.1%). This sequence joins TRBV6-4 and TRBJ1-2; no definite D call. Germline V gene sequence: CDR1 MRHNA, CDR2 SNTAGT. V was pared by 5 bases and J by 5 bases, with 6 bases between. The CDR3 loop spans 11 amino acids. The CDR3 region is CASSSAYGYTF. In DNA form, the CDR3 reads TGTGCCAGCAGTTCCGCTTATGGCTACACCTTC.

The chain combines TRBV4-2 with TRBJ1-6; D call uncertain. Looked up from germline, CDR1 is LGHNA and CDR2 is YNFKEQ. The CDR3 covers 12 residues. Trimming stripped 0 bases from V and 9 bases from J, with 3 bases between. The CDR3 DNA is TGTGCCAGCAGCCAAGATCTTTCACCCCTCCACTTT. Amino acids: CASSQDLSPLHF.

The genes are TRBV7-9 and TRBJ2-5; D could derive from TRBD1 or TRBD2 (5 bases each). V lost 5 bases and J 1 base, leaving 14 bases between the germline ends. CDR3 length equals 15 residues. Germline V gene lookup returns CDR1 SEHNR and CDR2 FQNEAQ (reference sequence). The CDR3 is CASSPRQTTQETQYF. CDR3 DNA: TGTGCCAGCAGCCCCCGACAGACTACCCAAGAGACCCAGTACTTC.